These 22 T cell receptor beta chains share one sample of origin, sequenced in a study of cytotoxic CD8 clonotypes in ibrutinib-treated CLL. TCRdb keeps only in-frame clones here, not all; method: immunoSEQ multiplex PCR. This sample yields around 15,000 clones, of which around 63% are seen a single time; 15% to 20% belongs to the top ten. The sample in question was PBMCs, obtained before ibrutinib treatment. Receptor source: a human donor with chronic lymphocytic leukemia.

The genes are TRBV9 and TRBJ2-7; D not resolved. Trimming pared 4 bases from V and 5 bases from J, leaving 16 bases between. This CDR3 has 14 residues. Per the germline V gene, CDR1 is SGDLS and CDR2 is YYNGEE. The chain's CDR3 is CASSKRTERDEQYF. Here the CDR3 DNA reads TGTGCCAGCAGCAAGAGGACGGAACGAGACGAGCAGTACTTC.

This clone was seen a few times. CDR3 region: CASSLGGEANVLTF. The DNA of the CDR3 is TGCGCCAGCAGCCTAGGAGGGGAGGCCAACGTCCTGACTTTC. The J gene is TRBJ2-6, the V gene TRBV4-1; D is perhaps TRBD2 (6 bases). Between the trimmed V and J ends, which lost 4 bases and 6 bases, there was a span of 10 bases. CDR3 length: 14 amino acids. Germline V gives CDR1 MGHRA, CDR2 YSYEKL.

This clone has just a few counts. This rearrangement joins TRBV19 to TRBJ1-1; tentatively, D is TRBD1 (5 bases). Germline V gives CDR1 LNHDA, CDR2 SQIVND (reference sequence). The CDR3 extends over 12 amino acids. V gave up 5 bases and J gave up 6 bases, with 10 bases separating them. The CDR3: CASSGGGAEAFF. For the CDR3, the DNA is TGTGCCAGTAGTGGGGGAGGCGCTGAAGCTTTCTTT.

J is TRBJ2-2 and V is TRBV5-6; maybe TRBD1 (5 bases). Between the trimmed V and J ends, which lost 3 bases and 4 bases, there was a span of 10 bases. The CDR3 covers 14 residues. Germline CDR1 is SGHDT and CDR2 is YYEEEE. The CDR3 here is CASSSDSPTGELFF. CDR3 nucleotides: TGTGCCAGCAGCTCCGACAGTCCCACCGGGGAGCTGTTTTTT.

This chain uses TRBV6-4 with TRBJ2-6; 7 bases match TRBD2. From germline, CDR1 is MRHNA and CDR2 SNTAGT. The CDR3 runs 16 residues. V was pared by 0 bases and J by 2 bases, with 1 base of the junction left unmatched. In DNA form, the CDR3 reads TGTGCCAGCAGTGACTCGGGAGGGACTGGGGCCAACGTCCTGACTTTC. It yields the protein CASSDSGGTGANVLTF.

The CDR3: CASSQVGERGGRETQYF. The CDR3 coding sequence is TGCGCCAGCAGCCAAGTGGGGGAGCGGGGGGGCAGAGAGACCCAGTACTTC. The chain carries TRBV4-1 and TRBJ2-5, with 10 nucleotides matching TRBD2. V trimming: 1 base; J trimming: 4 bases; junction bases outside the gene matches: 9. The CDR3 loop spans 17 amino acids. CDR1 is MGHRA, CDR2 YSYEKL, per germline.

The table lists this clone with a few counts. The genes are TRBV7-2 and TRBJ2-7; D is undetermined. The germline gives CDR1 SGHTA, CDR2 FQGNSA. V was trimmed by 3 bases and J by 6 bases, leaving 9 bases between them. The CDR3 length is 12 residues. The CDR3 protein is CASSFTLSEQYF. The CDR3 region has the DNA TGTGCCAGCAGCTTCACCCTTTCCGAGCAGTACTTC.

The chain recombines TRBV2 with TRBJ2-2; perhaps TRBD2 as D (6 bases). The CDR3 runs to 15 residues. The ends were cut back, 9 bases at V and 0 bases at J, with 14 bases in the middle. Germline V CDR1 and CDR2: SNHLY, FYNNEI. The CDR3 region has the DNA TGTGCCAGTGGAGGGAATCTCGCGAACACCGGGGAGCTGTTTTTT. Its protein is CASGGNLANTGELFF.

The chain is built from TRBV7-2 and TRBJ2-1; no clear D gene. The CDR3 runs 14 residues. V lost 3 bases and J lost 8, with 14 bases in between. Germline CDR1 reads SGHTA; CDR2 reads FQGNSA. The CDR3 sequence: CASSFLVTSHEQFF. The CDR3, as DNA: TGTGCCAGCAGCTTTCTGGTTACGTCGCATGAGCAGTTCTTC.

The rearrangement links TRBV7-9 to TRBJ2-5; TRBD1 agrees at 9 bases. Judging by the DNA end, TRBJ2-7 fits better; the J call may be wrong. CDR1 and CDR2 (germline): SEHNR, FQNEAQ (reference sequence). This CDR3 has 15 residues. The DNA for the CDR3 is TGTGCCAGCACCAACGACAGGGGGAACTCCTACGAGCAGTACTTC. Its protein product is CASTNDRGNSYEQYF.

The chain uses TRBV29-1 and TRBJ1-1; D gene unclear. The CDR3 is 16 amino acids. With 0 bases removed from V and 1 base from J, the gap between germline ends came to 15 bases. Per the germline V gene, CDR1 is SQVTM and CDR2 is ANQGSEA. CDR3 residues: CSVEDQMGRKNTEAFF. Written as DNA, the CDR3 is TGCAGCGTTGAAGATCAAATGGGCCGAAAGAACACTGAAGCTTTCTTT.

The CDR3 DNA is TGTGCCAGCAGCGTGGCCCCGACAGGGGGTTACAAACAAGAGACCCAGTACTTC. Translated, it gives CASSVAPTGGYKQETQYF. This chain uses TRBV9 with TRBJ2-5, with 9 positions matching TRBD1. The V gene end was trimmed by 2 bases and the J gene end by 2 bases; junction bases not matched to a gene: 13. The CDR3 is 18 amino acids. CDR1 and CDR2 from the germline V gene are SGDLS and YYNGEE.

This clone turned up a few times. The DNA for the CDR3 is TGTGCCAGCAGTTCACAGGGGTCGGAGAACGAGCAGTACTTC. This codes for CASSSQGSENEQYF. The chain recombines TRBV2 with TRBJ2-7, with TRBD1 identical over 7 bases. The V gene's germline CDR1 is SNHLY and CDR2 FYNNEI. The CDR3 loop spans 14 amino acids. The junction had 9 bases not matched to a gene; V was cut back by 5 bases and J by 5 bases.

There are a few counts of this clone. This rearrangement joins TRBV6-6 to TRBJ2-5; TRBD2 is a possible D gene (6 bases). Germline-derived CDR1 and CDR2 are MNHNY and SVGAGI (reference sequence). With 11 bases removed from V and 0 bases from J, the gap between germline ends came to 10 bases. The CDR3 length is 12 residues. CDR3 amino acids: CALGGYQETQYF. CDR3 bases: TGTGCCCTAGGAGGGTACCAAGAGACCCAGTACTTC.

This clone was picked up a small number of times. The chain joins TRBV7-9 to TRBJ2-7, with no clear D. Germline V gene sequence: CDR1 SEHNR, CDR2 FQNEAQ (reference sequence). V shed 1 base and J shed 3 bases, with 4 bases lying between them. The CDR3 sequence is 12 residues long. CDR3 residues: CASSLVGYEQYF. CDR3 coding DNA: TGTGCCAGCAGCTTAGTGGGCTACGAGCAGTACTTC.

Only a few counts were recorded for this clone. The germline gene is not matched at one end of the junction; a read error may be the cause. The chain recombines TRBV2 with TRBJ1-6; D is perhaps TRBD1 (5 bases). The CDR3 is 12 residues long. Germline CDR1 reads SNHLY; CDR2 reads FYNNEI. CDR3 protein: CASRATTAARNF. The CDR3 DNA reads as TGTGCCAGCAGGGCCACGACAGCGGCTCGAAACTTT.

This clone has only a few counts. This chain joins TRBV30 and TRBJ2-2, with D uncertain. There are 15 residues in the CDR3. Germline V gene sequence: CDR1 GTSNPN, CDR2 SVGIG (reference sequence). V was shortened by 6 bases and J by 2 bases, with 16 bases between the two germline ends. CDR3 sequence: CACKDHNDNTGELFF. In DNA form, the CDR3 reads TGTGCCTGTAAGGACCACAACGACAACACCGGGGAGCTGTTTTTT. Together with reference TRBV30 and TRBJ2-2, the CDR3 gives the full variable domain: SQTIHQWPATLVQPVGSPLSLECTVEGTSNPNLYWYRQAAGRGLQLLFYSVGIGQISSEVPQNLSASRPQDRQFILSSKKLLLSDSGFYLCACKDHNDNTGELFFGEGSRLTVL.

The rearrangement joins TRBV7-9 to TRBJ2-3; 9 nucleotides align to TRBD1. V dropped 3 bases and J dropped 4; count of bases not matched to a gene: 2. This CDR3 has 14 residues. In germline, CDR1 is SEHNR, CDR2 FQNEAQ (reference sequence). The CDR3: CASSLGQGSDTQYF. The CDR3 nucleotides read TGTGCCAGCAGCTTGGGACAGGGTTCAGATACGCAGTATTTT.

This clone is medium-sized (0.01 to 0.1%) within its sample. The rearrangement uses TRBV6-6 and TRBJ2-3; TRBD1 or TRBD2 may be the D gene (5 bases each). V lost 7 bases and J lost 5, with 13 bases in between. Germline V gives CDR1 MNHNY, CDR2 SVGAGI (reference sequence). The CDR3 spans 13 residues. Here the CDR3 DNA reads TGTGCCAGCAACGATGGGGCGGGAGATACGCAGTATTTT. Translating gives CASNDGAGDTQYF.

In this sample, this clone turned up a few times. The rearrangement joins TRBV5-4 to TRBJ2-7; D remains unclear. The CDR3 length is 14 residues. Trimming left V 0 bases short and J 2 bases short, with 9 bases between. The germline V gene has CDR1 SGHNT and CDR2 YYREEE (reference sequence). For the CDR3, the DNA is TGTGCCAGCAGCTTGGGACCGCCTGCCTACGAGCAGTACTTC. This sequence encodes CASSLGPPAYEQYF.

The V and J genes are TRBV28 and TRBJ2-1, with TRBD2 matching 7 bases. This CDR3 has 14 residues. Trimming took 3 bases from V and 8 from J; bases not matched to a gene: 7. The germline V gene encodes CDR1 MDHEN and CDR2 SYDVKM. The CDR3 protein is CASSFGEGNDEQFF. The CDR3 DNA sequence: TGTGCCAGCAGTTTTGGGGAGGGGAACGATGAGCAGTTCTTC.

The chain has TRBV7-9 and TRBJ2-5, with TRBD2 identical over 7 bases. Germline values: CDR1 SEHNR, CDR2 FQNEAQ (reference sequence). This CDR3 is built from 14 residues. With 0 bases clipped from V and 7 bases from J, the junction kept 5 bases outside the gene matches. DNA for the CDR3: TGTGCCAGCAGCTTAGCGGAGGGGAGGGGGACCCAGTACTTC. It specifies CASSLAEGRGTQYF.